The rows below give T cell receptor beta chains drawn from one sample of a study of OX40 agonist ivuxolimab in advanced cancers. Produced via immunoSEQ multiplex PCR; TCRdb's table is partial and in-frame only. The top ten clones hold 2.5% to 3% of a sample with 70,000 to 75,000 clones, 88% of them seen once. Here the sequenced sample was CD4+ or CD8+ T cells sorted from blood, taken in a trial of the OX40 agonist ivuxolimab. These receptors were taken from an adult with an advanced solid tumor such as melanoma, head and neck, liver or kidney cancer. CDR3s include the opening cysteine and the closing phenylalanine or tryptophan. The D gene is left open where the match is weak. Size values are once, few and many counts, or a class for expanded clones, and some rows have none.

TRBD2	TRBJ2-1	NA	TRBV5-1	CASSLAVLAGPNEQFF	TGCGCCAGCAGCTTGGCCGTACTAGCGGGGCCCAATGAGCAGTTCTTC
TRBD1	TRBJ1-2	NA	TRBV27	CASQRQGGRYGYTF	TGTGCCAGCCAAAGACAGGGTGGGAGGTATGGCTACACCTTC
TRBD1	TRBJ1-2	few	TRBV6-5	CASSYTRTGGSYGYTF	TGTGCCAGCAGTTACACCCGGACAGGGGGCAGCTATGGCTACACCTTC
NA	TRBJ2-2	NA	TRBV4-1	CASSQPWANTGELFF	TGCGCCAGCAGCCAACCGTGGGCGAACACCGGGGAGCTGTTTTTT
TRBD2	TRBJ2-5	NA	TRBV29-1	CSVEEGKAGVGETQYF	TGCAGCGTTGAAGAGGGAAAAGCGGGAGTAGGTGAGACCCAGTACTTC
NA	TRBJ1-4	NA	TRBV28	CASSFGILAGPSALFF	TGTGCCAGCAGTTTTGGGATACTGGCAGGCCCCTCGGCACTGTTTTTT
TRBD1	TRBJ2-2	NA	TRBV5-1	CASSLETGFTGELFF	TGCGCCAGCAGCTTGGAGACAGGGTTCACCGGGGAGCTGTTTTTT
NA	TRBJ1-1	NA	TRBV18	CASSPLPSTGNTEAFF	TGTGCCAGCTCACCACTCCCATCAACAGGGAACACTGAAGCTTTCTTT
TRBD1	TRBJ2-7	NA	TRBV6-1	CASSPGQGVSYEQYF	TGTGCCAGCAGTCCAGGACAGGGGGTCTCCTACGAGCAGTACTTC
NA	TRBJ1-1	NA	TRBV25-1	CASSERASTEAFF	TGTGCCAGCAGTGAGCGGGCGAGCACTGAAGCTTTCTTT
NA	TRBJ1-1	few	TRBV19	CASSIYRANTEAFF	TGTGCCAGTAGTATTTACAGGGCGAACACTGAAGCTTTCTTT
NA	TRBJ2-3	NA	TRBV29-1	CSARGGGRDTQYF	TGCAGCGCACGAGGGGGGGGAAGAGATACGCAGTATTTT
TRBD1	TRBJ2-5	NA	TRBV7-9	CASAGGTQETQYF	TGTGCCAGCGCAGGGGGAACTCAAGAGACCCAGTACTTC
NA	TRBJ2-5	NA	TRBV9	CASRGIGGRGQETQYF	TGTGCCAGCAGGGGGATTGGGGGTCGTGGGCAAGAGACCCAGTACTTC
NA	TRBJ1-1	NA	TRBV5-1	CASSLRQLNTEAFF	TGCGCCAGCAGCTTGAGACAGCTGAACACTGAAGCTTTCTTT
TRBD1	TRBJ2-7	NA	TRBV4-1	CASSQEDLQGAGEQYF	TGCGCCAGCAGCCAAGAGGACCTACAGGGGGCCGGCGAGCAGTACTTC
NA	TRBJ2-2	once	TRBV6-5	CASSYSWRDTGELFF	TGTGCCAGCAGTTACTCGTGGAGGGACACCGGGGAGCTGTTTTTT
TRBD1	TRBJ1-5	once	TRBV23-1	CASSQPRTGRQPQHF	TGCGCCAGCAGTCAACCCCGGACAGGGAGACAGCCCCAGCATTTT
NA	TRBJ2-7	NA	TRBV7-8	CASSKNRAADSYEQYF	TGTGCCAGCAGTAAAAACAGGGCAGCGGACTCCTACGAGCAGTACTTC
TRBD1	TRBJ2-6	NA	TRBV28	CASSSPGLQGVGANVLTF	TGTGCCAGCAGTTCGCCCGGACTACAGGGGGTTGGGGCCAACGTCCTGACTTTC
NA	TRBJ2-1	NA	TRBV10-1	CASSSSSRDNEQFF	TGCGCCAGCAGTAGCTCTAGCAGAGACAATGAGCAGTTCTTC
NA	TRBJ2-7	NA	TRBV6-4	CATQGLNSYEQYF	TGTGCCACCCAGGGCTTGAACTCCTACGAGCAGTACTTC
TRBD2	TRBJ2-3	NA	TRBV6-1	CASSERGADPTDTQYF	TGTGCCAGCAGTGAGCGGGGGGCGGACCCCACAGATACGCAGTATTTT
NA	TRBJ1-5	NA	TRBV11-2	CASSLDRGGNQPQHF	TGTGCCAGCAGCTTAGATCGCGGGGGCAATCAGCCCCAGCATTTT
TRBD2	TRBJ2-1	NA	TRBV11-2	CASSLVGTRGNEQFF	TGTGCCAGCAGCTTAGTTGGGACTAGGGGGAATGAGCAGTTCTTC
NA	TRBJ1-2	NA	TRBV7-2	CASSLGGGGSWGYTF	TGTGCCAGCAGCTTAGGGGGCGGTGGGAGTTGGGGCTACACCTTC
TRBD2	TRBJ2-2	few	TRBV7-6	CASSLTSWGELFF	TGTGCCAGCAGCTTGACTAGCTGGGGGGAGCTGTTTTTT
NA	TRBJ1-2	NA	TRBV5-1	CASSFSQGNGYTF	TGCGCCAGCAGCTTTTCCCAGGGAAATGGCTACACCTTC
TRBD1	TRBJ2-7	NA	TRBV28	CASNPPGQGFYEQYF	TGTGCCAGCAACCCCCCGGGACAGGGGTTCTACGAGCAGTACTTC
TRBD2	TRBJ2-3	once	TRBV4-2	CASSQEASGGPDTQYF	TGTGCCAGCAGCCAAGAGGCTAGCGGGGGACCCGATACGCAGTATTTT
TRBD1	TRBJ1-2	NA	TRBV6-4	CASSDSGGGGQGRYGYTF	TGTGCCAGCAGTGACTCGGGGGGCGGGGGACAGGGACGCTATGGCTACACCTTC
TRBD2	TRBJ2-6	NA	TRBV7-9	CASSLAPSGMFSGANVLTF	TGTGCCAGCAGCTTAGCGCCCAGCGGGATGTTCTCGGGGGCCAACGTCCTGACTTTC
NA	TRBJ2-1	few	TRBV11-3	CASRYRDYNEQFF	TGTGCCAGCCGCTACAGAGATTACAATGAGCAGTTCTTC